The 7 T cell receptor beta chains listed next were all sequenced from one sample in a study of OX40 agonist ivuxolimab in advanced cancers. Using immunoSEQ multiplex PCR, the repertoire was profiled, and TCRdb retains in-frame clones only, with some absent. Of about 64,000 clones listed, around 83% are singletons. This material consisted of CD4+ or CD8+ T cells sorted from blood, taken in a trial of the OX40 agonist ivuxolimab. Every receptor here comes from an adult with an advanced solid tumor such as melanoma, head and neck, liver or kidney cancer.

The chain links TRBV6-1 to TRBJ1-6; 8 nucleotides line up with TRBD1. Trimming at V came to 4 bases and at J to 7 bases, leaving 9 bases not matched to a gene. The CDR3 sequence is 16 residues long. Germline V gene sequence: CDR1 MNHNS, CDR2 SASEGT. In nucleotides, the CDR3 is TGTGCCAGCAGTGGGTTGACAGGGGTAAAGAATTCACCCCTCCACTTT. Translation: CASSGLTGVKNSPLHF.

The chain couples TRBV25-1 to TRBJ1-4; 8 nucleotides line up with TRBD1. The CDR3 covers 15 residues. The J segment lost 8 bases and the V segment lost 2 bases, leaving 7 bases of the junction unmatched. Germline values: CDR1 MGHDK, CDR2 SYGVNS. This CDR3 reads CASSEGQGVGEKLFF. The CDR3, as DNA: TGTGCCAGCAGTGAAGGACAGGGCGTTGGGGAAAAACTGTTTTTT.

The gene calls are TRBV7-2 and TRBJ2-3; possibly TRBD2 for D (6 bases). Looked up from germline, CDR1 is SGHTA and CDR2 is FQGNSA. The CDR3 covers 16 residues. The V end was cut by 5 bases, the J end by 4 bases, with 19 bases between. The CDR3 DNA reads TGTGCCAGCAGCCCCGCCGGGACTCCAAGGGCAGATACGCAGTATTTT. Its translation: CASSPAGTPRADTQYF.

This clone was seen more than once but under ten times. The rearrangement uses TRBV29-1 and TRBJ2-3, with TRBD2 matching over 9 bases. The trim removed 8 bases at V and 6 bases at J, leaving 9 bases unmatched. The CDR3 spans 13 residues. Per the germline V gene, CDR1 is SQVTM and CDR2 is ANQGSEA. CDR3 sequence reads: CSSLAGESDTQYF. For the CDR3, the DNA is TGCAGCTCTTTAGCGGGAGAATCTGATACGCAGTATTTT.

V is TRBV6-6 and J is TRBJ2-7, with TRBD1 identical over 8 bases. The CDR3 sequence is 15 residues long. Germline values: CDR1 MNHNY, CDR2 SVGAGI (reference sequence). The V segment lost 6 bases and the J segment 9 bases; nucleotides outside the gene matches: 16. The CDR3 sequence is CASSTGQGLLMAQYF. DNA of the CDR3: TGTGCCAGCAGCACTGGACAGGGTTTGTTGATGGCGCAGTACTTC.

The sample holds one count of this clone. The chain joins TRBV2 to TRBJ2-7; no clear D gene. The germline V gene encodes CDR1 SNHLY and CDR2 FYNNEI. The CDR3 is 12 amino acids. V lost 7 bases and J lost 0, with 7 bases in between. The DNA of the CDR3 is TGTGCCAGCAACCCGAGCTCCTACGAGCAGTACTTC. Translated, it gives CASNPSSYEQYF.

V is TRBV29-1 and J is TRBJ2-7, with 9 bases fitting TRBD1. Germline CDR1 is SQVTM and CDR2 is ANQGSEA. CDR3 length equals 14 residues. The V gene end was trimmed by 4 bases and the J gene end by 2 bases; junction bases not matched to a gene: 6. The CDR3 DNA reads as TGCAGCGTTGCCCTTCGACAGGGGGCCTACGAGCAGTACTTC. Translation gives CSVALRQGAYEQYF.